This note documents a single TCR beta chain sequence. This record comes from a study of identical twins. Germline V lookup: CDR1 DFQATT, CDR2 SNEGSKA (reference sequence). Deletions cut 1 base from V and 0 bases from J, with 21 bases between. The CDR3 covers 18 residues. Each CDR3 protein is one row after TCRdb ran MiXCR on the 5' RACE reads. The sample yields approximately 600,000 distinct CDR3 sequences, 7.1% seen once. The same data also went into a second study, on yellow fever vaccine responses in identical twins.

Sequenced: PBMCs. This sequence joins TRBV20-1 and TRBJ1-2; tentatively, D is TRBD1 (5 bases). The clonotype originates from a woman aged 18 to 35 in good health. In DNA form, the CDR3 reads TGCAGTGCTAGAGGCGTCCACTTTCAGGGATCAGCTAACTATGGCTACACCTTC. Translation gives CSARGVHFQGSANYGYTF.